Each of the 13 T cell receptor beta chains below was sequenced from the same sample in a study of blood T cells in healthy people across ages. PCR was performed a second time for roughly 6 to 12 cycles using a sample-barcoded 5' primer and a J-beta primer mix. Each CDR3 protein is one row after TCRdb ran MiXCR on the 5' RACE reads. The sample has more than 800,000 distinct CDR3 sequences, under 35% seen once; the top ten hold around a sixth. The sample comprised blood. The receptors come from a woman of 80 years or more in good health.

About this clonotype: One end of the junction is discordant with germline, which a read error may explain. The chain employs TRBV20-1 and TRBJ1-2; D is ambiguous. The CDR3 covers 14 residues. The germline gives CDR1 DFQATT, CDR2 SNEGSKA (reference sequence). CDR3 amino acids: CSANHKLLNYDYTF. Here the CDR3 DNA reads TGCAGTGCTAACCACAAGCTGCTGAACTATGACTACACCTTC.

V and J are TRBV6-5 and TRBJ2-2; 7 bases agree with TRBD1. The CDR3 has 14 residues. The germline gives CDR1 MNHEY, CDR2 SVGAGI. After removal of 7 bases from V and 3 bases from J, the junction contained 5 bases not matched to a gene. In DNA form, the CDR3 reads TGTGCCAGCACCGTGGACAGGTACACCGGGGAGCTGTTTTTT. Residues: CASTVDRYTGELFF.

This clonotype has just a few counts. DNA of the CDR3: TGTGCCAGCAGTTCTAGCGGGGATCCGCGGAATGAGCAGTTCTTC. The encoded protein is CASSSSGDPRNEQFF. The chain uses TRBV5-5 and TRBJ2-1; 9 nucleotides match TRBD2. Germline CDR1 and CDR2: SGHKS and YYEKEE (reference sequence). The CDR3 consists of 15 residues. V lost 5 bases, J lost 7 bases, and 10 bases stayed unmatched.

The chain has TRBV7-2 and TRBJ2-6; 9 bases align to TRBD1. The CDR3 totals 19 residues. After removal of 2 bases from V and 3 bases from J, the junction contained 11 bases not matched to a gene. The germline CDR1 and CDR2 sequences are SGHTA and FQGNSA. The chain's CDR3 is CASSLKADRGTYGANVLTF. The CDR3 coding sequence is TGTGCCAGCAGCTTAAAAGCGGACAGGGGTACTTATGGGGCCAACGTCCTGACTTTC.

This clonotype has just a few counts. It may be a read error: a sequence one base away is much more abundant. V and J are TRBV20-1 and TRBJ2-4; D is ambiguous. Germline lookup yields CDR1 DFQATT and CDR2 SNEGSKA (reference sequence). The CDR3 totals 13 residues. The CDR3 loop is CSARPGRVNIRYF. CDR3 nucleotide sequence: TGCAGTGCTAGGCCTGGCAGAGTAAACATTCGGTACTTC.

Many counts were recorded for this clonotype. CDR3 amino acids: CSASERQGATDTQYF. DNA for the CDR3: TGCAGTGCTAGCGAAAGACAGGGTGCGACAGATACGCAGTATTTT. The rearrangement uses TRBV20-1 and TRBJ2-3; 7 nucleotides match TRBD1. The V and J ends lost 3 bases and 3 bases, in that order; junction bases with no gene match: 9. CDR1 and CDR2 from the germline V gene are DFQATT and SNEGSKA (reference sequence). The CDR3 covers 15 residues.

This clonotype was found many times. V usage is TRBV20-1 and J usage is TRBJ2-5, with 7 bases lining up with TRBD2. The V gene's germline CDR1 is DFQATT and CDR2 SNEGSKA (reference sequence). V lost 5 bases and J lost 2; bases outside the gene matches: 17. The CDR3 spans 17 residues. CDR3: CSAEPAPSSGGQETQYF. CDR3 sequence (DNA): TGCAGTGCTGAGCCCGCCCCCTCTAGCGGCGGGCAAGAGACCCAGTACTTC.

V usage is TRBV28 and J usage is TRBJ1-2; D is unclear. CDR3 length: 14 amino acids. The V and J ends lost 7 bases and 8 bases respectively, with 20 bases between them. Germline assignment: CDR1 MDHEN and CDR2 SYDVKM. Written as DNA, the CDR3 is TGTGCCAGCACCTTCTACTCCCGGGGTCGCGGCTACACCTTC. Its translation is CASTFYSRGRGYTF.

This clonotype was detected only a few times. The rearrangement uses TRBV12-3 or TRBV12-4 and TRBJ1-2, with a tentative D call TRBD1 (5 bases). Trimming stripped 6 bases from V and 7 bases from J, with 18 bases between. This CDR3 has 14 amino acids. This CDR3 reads CASSRSGHDRGYTF. CDR3 DNA sequence: TGTGCCAGCAGCCGTTCAGGGCATGACCGTGGCTACACCTTC.

This clonotype was detected only a few times. A much bigger clone sits one base away, suggesting this may be a read error. The chain has TRBV2 and TRBJ2-5; weak D call: TRBD2 (5 bases). V lost 6 bases to trimming and J lost 5 bases, with 13 bases between them. Germline V CDR1 and CDR2: SNHLY, FYNNEI. The CDR3 length is 13 residues. CDR3 residues: CASRPGLRETQYF. The CDR3 DNA reads TGTGCCAGCAGGCCTGGACTGAGGGAGACCCAGTACTTC.

The J gene is TRBJ2-5, the V gene TRBV7-2; perhaps TRBD2 as D (6 bases). The V gene lost 5 bases and the J gene lost 2 bases, with 12 bases spanning the gap. Per germline, CDR1 SGHTA and CDR2 FQGNSA. CDR3 size: 14 residues. CDR3 protein: CASSIRSGQETQYF. CDR3 nucleotide sequence: TGTGCCAGCAGCATAAGAAGCGGGCAAGAGACCCAGTACTTC.

This clonotype was seen at least ten times. This chain joins TRBV5-1 and TRBJ2-7, with 9 bases that match TRBD1. The CDR3 is made up of 17 amino acids. Germline CDR1 SGHRS, CDR2 YFSETQ. With V trimmed by 4 bases and J by 0 bases, 11 bases remained unmatched. As DNA, the CDR3 is TGCGCCAGCAGCCCACAGGGGGCTATTGAAGCCTCCTACGAGCAGTACTTC. Encoded protein: CASSPQGAIEASYEQYF.

In regard to this clonotype: An end of the junction does not agree with germline; a read error may underlie this. The rearrangement links TRBV10-3 to TRBJ1-1, with D tentatively TRBD1 (5 bases). Germline V gene lookup returns CDR1 ENHRY and CDR2 SYGVKD. CDR3 length: 12 amino acids. CDR3 protein: CVISSRGTEAFF. CDR3 DNA sequence: TGTGTCATCAGCTCTCGGGGGACTGAAGCTTTCTTT.